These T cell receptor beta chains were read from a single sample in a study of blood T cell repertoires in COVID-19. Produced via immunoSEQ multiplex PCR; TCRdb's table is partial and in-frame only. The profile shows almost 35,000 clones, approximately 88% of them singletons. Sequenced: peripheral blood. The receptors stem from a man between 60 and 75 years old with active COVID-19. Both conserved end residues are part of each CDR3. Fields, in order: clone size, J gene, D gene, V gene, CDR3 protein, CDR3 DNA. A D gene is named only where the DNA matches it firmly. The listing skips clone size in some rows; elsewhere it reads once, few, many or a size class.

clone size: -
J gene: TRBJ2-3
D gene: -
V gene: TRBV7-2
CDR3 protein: CASSPAVQRTDTQYF
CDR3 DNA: TGTGCCAGCAGTCCAGCGGTCCAGAGAACAGATACGCAGTATTTT

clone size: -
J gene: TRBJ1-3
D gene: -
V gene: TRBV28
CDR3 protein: CASSFAPQGRSSGNTIYF
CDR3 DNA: TGTGCCAGCAGTTTCGCCCCTCAGGGGCGCAGCTCTGGAAACACCATATATTTT

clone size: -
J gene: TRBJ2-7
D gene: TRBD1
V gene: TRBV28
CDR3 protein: CASSTTTGGAGRNTYEQYF
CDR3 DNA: TGTGCCAGCAGTACCACGACAGGGGGTGCGGGGAGAAACACCTACGAGCAGTACTTC

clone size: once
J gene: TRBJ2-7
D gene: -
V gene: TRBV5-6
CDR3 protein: CASSWSGTYEQYF
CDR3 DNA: TGTGCCAGCAGCTGGTCAGGGACCTACGAGCAGTACTTC

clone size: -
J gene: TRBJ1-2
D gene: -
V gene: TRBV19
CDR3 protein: CASSMETALNYGYTF
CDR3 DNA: TGTGCCAGTAGTATGGAGACAGCCCTGAACTATGGCTACACCTTC

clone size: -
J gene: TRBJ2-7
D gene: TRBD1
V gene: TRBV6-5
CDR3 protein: CASSQQGAYEQYF
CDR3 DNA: TGTGCCAGCAGCCAACAGGGGGCCTACGAGCAGTACTTC

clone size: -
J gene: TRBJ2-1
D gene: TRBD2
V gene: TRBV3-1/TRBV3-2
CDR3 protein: CASSQELASGRTNEQFF
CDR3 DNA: TGTGCCAGCAGCCAAGAGCTGGCTAGCGGGAGAACCAATGAGCAGTTCTTC

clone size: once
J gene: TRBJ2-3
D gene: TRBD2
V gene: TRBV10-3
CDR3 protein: CAISESETSGSTDTQYF
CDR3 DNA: TGTGCCATCAGTGAGTCGGAGACTAGCGGCAGCACAGATACGCAGTATTTT

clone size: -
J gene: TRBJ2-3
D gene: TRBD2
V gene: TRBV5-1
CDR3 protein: CASSNGLAGSTDTQYF
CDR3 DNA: TGCGCCAGCAGCAACGGACTAGCGGGAAGCACAGATACGCAGTATTTT

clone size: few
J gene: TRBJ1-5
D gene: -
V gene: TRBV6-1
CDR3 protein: CASSVEVWEVWQPQHF
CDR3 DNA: TGTGCCAGCAGTGTTGAAGTGTGGGAGGTTTGGCAGCCCCAGCATTTT

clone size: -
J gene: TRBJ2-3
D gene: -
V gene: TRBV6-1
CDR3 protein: CASSELQGLPTDTQYF
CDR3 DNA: TGTGCCAGCAGTGAACTCCAGGGGTTACCCACAGATACGCAGTATTTT

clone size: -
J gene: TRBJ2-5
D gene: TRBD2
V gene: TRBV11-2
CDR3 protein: CASSLVSGSQTQYF
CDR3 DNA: TGTGCCAGCAGCTTAGTAAGCGGGAGCCAGACCCAGTACTTC

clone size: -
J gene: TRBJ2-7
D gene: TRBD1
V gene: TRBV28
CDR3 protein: CASSLDRGYEQYF
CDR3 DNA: TGTGCCAGCAGTTTGGACAGGGGATACGAGCAGTACTTC

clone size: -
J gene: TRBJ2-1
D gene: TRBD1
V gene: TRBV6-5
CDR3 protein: CASRRDRVVSGEQFF
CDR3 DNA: TGTGCCAGCAGAAGGGACAGGGTCGTTTCAGGTGAGCAGTTCTTC

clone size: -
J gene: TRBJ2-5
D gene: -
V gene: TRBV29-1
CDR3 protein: CSVDSGETQYF
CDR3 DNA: TGCAGCGTTGATAGTGGTGAGACCCAGTACTTC